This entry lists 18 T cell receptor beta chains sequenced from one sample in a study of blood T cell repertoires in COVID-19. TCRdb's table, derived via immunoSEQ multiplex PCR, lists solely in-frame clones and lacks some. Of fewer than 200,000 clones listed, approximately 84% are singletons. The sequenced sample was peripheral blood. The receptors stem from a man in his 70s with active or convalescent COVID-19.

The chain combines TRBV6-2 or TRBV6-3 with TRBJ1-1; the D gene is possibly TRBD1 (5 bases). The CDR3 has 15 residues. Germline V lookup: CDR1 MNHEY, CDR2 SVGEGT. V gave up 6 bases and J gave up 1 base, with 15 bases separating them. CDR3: CASSPAGHPNTEAFF. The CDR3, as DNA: TGTGCCAGCAGCCCCGCCGGACATCCGAACACTGAAGCTTTCTTT.

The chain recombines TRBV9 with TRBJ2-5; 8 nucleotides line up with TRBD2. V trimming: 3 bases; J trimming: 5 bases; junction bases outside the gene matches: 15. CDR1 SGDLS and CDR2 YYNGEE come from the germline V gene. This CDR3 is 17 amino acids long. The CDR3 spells CASSALPGPGGRETQYF. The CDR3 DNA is TGTGCCAGCAGCGCCCTTCCGGGACCGGGGGGGCGGGAGACCCAGTACTTC.

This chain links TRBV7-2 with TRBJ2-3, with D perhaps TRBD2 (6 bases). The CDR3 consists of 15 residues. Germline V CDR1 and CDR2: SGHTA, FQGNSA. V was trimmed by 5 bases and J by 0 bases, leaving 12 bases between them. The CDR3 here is CASSPYSGSTDTQYF. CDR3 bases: TGTGCCAGCAGCCCCTATAGCGGCAGCACAGATACGCAGTATTTT.

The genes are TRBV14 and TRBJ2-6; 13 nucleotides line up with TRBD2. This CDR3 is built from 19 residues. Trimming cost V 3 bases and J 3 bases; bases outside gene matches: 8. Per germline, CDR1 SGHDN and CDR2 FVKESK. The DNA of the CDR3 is TGTGCCAGCAGCCACTTACTAGCGGGAGGGCATTATGGGGCCAACGTCCTGACTTTC. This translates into CASSHLLAGGHYGANVLTF.

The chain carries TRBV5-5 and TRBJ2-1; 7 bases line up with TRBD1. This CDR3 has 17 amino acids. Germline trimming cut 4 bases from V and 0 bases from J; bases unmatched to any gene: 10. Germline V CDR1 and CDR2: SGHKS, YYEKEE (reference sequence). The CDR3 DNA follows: TGTGCCAGCAGCCGAACAAGACAGGGAAACTCCTACAATGAGCAGTTCTTC. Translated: CASSRTRQGNSYNEQFF.

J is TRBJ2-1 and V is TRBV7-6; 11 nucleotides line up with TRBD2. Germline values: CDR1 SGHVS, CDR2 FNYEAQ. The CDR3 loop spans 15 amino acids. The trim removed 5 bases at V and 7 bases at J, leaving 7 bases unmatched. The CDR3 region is CASSPRIAGGNEQFF. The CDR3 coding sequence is TGTGCCAGCAGCCCCCGGATAGCGGGGGGGAATGAGCAGTTCTTC.

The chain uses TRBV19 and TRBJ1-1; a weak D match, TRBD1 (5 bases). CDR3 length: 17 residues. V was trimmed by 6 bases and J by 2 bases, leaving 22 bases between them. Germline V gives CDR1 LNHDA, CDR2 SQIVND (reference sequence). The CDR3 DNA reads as TGTGCCAGTAGCCCAATTCTCGGCAGGGAAGCTAACACTGAAGCTTTCTTT. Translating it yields CASSPILGREANTEAFF.

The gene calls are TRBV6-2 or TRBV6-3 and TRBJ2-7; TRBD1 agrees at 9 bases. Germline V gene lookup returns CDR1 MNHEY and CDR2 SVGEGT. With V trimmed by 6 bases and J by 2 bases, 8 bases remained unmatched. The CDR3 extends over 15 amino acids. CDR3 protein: CASSQLRDRAYEQYF. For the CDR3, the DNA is TGTGCCAGCAGCCAACTCCGGGACAGGGCCTACGAGCAGTACTTC.

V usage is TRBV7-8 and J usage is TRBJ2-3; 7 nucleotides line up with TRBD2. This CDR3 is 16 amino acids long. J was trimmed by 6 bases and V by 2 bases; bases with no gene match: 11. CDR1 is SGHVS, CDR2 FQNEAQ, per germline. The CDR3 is CASSLRNWGGSDTQYF. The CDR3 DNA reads TGTGCCAGCAGCTTACGAAATTGGGGAGGGAGTGATACGCAGTATTTT. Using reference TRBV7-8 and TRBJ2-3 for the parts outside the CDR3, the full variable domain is GAGVSQSPRYKVAKRGQDVALRCDPISGHVSLFWYQQALGQGPEFLTYFQNEAQLDKSGLPSDRFFAERPEGSVSTLKIQRTQQEDSAVYLCASSLRNWGGSDTQYFGPGTRLTVL.

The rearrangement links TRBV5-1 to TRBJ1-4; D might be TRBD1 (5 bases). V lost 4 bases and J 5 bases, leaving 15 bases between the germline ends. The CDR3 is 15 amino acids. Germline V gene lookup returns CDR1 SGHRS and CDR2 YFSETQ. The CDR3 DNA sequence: TGCGCCAGCAGCCCGGGGGACCTGGGGAATGAAAAACTGTTTTTT. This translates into CASSPGDLGNEKLFF.

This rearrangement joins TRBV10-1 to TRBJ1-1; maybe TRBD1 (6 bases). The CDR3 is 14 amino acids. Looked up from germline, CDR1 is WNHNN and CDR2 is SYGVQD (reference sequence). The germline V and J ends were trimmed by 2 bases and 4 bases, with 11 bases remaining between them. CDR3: CASSEPGDGTEAFF. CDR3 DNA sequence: TGCGCCAGCAGTGAGCCAGGGGACGGCACTGAAGCTTTCTTT.

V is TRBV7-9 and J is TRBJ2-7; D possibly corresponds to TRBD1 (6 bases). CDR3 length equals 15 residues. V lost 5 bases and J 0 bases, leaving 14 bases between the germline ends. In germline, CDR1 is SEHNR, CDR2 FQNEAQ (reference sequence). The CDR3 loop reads CASSQTQGSSYEQYF. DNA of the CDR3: TGTGCCAGCAGCCAGACCCAGGGGAGCTCCTACGAGCAGTACTTC.

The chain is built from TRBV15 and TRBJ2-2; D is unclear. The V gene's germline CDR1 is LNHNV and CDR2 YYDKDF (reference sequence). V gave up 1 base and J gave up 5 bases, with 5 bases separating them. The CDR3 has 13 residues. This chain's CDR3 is CATSRAGTGELFF. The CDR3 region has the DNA TGTGCCACCAGCAGAGCAGGTACCGGGGAGCTGTTTTTT.

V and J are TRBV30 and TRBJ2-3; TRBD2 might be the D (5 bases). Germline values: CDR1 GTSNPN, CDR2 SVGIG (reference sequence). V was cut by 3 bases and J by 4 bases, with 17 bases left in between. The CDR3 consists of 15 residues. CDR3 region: CAWSPGLPGADTQYF. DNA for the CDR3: TGTGCCTGGAGCCCCGGTTTACCCGGGGCAGATACGCAGTATTTT.

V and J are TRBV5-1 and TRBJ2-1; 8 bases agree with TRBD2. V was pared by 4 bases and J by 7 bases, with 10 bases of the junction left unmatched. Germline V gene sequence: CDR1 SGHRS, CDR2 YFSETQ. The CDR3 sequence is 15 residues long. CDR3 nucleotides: TGCGCCAGCAGCGCCCGCGGAGCGGGGGTAAATGAGCAGTTCTTC. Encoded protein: CASSARGAGVNEQFF.

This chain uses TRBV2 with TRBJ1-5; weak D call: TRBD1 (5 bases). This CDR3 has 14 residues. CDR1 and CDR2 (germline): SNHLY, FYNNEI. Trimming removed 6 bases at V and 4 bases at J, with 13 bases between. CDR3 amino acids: CASRPGVGNQPQHF. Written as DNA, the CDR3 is TGTGCCAGCAGACCGGGGGTCGGGAATCAGCCCCAGCATTTT.

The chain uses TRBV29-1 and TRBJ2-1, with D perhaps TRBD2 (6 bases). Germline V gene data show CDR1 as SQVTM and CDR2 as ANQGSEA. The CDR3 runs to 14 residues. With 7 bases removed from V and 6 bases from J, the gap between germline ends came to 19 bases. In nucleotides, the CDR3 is TGCAGCGCCGCCCCGACGGGGGTTTTCAATGAGCAGTTCTTC. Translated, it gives CSAAPTGVFNEQFF.

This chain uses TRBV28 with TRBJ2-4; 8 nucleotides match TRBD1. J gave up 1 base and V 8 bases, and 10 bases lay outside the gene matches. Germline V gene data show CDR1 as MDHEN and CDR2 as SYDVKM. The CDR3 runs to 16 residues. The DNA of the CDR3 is TGTGCCAGCTCTAACCAGGGGGCATTGGCCAAAAACATTCAGTACTTC. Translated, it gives CASSNQGALAKNIQYF. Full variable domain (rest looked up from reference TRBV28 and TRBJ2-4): DVKVTQSSRYLVKRTGEKVFLECVQDMDHENMFWYRQDPGLGLRLIYFSYDVKMKEKGDIPEGYSVSREKKERFSLILESASTNQTSMYLCASSNQGALAKNIQYFGAGTRLSVL.